This T cell receptor (beta chain) was sequenced in a study of cytomegalovirus exposure and HLA in healthy donors. Healthy bone marrow donors formed the donor group. The CDR3 sequence is 13 residues long. The germline CDR1 and CDR2 sequences are LNHDA and SQIVND (reference sequence). The V end lost 5 bases, the J end lost 11 bases, and 13 bases lay between the germline ends. It was with 60 Vbeta and 13 Jbeta primers that the PCR ran. In the authors' workflow: Counted up in a later analysis, unique TCR beta chains came to some 82 million, with around 10 million shared. Profiled with immunoSEQ multiplex PCR; TCRdb holds only in-frame clones, not every one. V and J calls and clone size are given by that table; D and trimming were obtained from the DNA. The data hold more than 80,000 clones, with roughly four fifths observed a single time.

The clonotype originates from a man aged 45-60 years in good health and CMV-seronegative. Sequences were obtained from PBMCs. The V and J genes are TRBV19 and TRBJ1-6; D might be TRBD1 (6 bases). The CDR3 DNA sequence: TGTGCCAGTAGTTTACAGGGAGATACACCCCTCCACTTT. Its protein product is CASSLQGDTPLHF.